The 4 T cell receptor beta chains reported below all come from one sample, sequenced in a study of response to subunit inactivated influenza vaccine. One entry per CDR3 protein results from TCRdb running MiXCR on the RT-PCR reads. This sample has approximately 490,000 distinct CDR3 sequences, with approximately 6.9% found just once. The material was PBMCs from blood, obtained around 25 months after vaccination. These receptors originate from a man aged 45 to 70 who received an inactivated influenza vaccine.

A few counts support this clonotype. This CDR3 is CASSLGVAGGLQETQYF. For the CDR3, the DNA is TGTGCCAGCAGCTTAGGAGTAGCGGGGGGGCTTCAAGAGACCCAGTACTTC. V gene TRBV7-8 combines with J gene TRBJ2-5; TRBD2 matches 11 bases. V dropped 1 base and J dropped 2; count of bases not matched to a gene: 6. CDR3 length: 17 residues. In germline, CDR1 is SGHVS, CDR2 FQNEAQ.

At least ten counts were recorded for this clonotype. CDR3 DNA sequence: TGTGCCAGCAGCCGCGAACAGGCCCGGTCTGGAAACACCATATATTTT. Protein sequence: CASSREQARSGNTIYF. The chain is built from TRBV7-2 and TRBJ1-3, with a possible D match to TRBD1 (5 bases). Trimming removed 5 bases from V and 1 base from J, with 15 bases in between. This CDR3 contains 16 residues. Germline CDR1 reads SGHTA; CDR2 reads FQGNSA.

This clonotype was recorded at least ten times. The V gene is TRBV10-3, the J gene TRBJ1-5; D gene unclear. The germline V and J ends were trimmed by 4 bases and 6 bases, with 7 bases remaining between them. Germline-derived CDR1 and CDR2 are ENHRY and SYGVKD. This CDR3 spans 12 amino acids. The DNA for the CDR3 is TGTGCCATCAGTGGGGCGGGTCAGCCCCAGCATTTT. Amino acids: CAISGAGQPQHF.

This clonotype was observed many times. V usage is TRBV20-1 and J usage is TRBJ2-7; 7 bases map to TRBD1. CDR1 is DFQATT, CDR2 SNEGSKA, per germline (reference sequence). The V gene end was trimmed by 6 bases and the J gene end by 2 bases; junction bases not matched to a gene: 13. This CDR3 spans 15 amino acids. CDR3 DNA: TGCAGTGCCAACTCGCCCCGGGACAGTACCTACGAGCAGTACTTC. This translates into CSANSPRDSTYEQYF.